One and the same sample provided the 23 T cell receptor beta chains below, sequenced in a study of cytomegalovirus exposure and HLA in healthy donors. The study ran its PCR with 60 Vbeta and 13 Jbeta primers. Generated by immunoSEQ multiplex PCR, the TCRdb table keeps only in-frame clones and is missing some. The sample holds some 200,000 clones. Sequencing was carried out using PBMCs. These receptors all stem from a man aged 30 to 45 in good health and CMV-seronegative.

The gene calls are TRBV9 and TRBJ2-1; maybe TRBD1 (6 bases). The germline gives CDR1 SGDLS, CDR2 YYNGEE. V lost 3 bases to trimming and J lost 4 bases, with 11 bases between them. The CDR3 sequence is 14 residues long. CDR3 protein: CASSGGQPYNEQFF. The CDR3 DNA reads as TGTGCCAGCAGCGGAGGACAGCCTTACAATGAGCAGTTCTTC.

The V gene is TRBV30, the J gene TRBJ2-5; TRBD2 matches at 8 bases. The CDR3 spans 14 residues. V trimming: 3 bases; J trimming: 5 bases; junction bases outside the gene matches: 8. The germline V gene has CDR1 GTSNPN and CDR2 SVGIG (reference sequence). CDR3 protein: CAWRKPGGGETQYF. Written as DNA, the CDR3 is TGTGCCTGGAGGAAGCCAGGCGGGGGGGAGACCCAGTACTTC.

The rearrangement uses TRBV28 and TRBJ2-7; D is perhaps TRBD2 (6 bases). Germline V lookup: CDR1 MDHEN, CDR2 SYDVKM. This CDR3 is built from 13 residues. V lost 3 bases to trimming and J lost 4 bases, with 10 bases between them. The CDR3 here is CASSFPGRYEQYF. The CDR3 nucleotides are TGTGCCAGCAGTTTCCCAGGGAGGTACGAGCAGTACTTC. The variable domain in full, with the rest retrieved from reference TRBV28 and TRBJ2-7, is DVKVTQSSRYLVKRTGEKVFLECVQDMDHENMFWYRQDPGLGLRLIYFSYDVKMKEKGDIPEGYSVSREKKERFSLILESASTNQTSMYLCASSFPGRYEQYFGPGTRLTVT.

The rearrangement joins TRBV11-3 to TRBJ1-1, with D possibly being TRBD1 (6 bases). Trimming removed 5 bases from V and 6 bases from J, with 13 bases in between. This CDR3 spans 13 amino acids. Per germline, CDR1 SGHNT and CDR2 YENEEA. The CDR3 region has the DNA TGTGCCAGCAGCCAATCAGGGGTCCCTGAAGCTTTCTTT. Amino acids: CASSQSGVPEAFF.

The CDR3 here is CASNAGQVANQPQHF. In DNA, the CDR3 is TGTGCCAGTAATGCGGGACAGGTCGCTAATCAGCCCCAGCATTTT. The V and J genes are TRBV19 and TRBJ1-5; TRBD1 matches at 8 bases. The germline gives CDR1 LNHDA, CDR2 SQIVND (reference sequence). V dropped 7 bases and J dropped 4; count of bases not matched to a gene: 9. This CDR3 has 15 amino acids.

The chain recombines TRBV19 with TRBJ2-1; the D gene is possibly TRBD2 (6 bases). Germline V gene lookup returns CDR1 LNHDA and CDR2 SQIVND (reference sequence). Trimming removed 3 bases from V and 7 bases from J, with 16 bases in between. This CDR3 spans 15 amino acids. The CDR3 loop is CASSMVGGVTNEQFF. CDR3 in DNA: TGTGCCAGTAGTATGGTCGGCGGGGTTACTAATGAGCAGTTCTTC. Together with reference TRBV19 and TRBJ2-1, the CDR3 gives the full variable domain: DGGITQSPKYLFRKEGQNVTLSCEQNLNHDAMYWYRQDPGQGLRLIYYSQIVNDFQKGDIAEGYSVSREKKESFPLTVTSAQKNPTAFYLCASSMVGGVTNEQFFGPGTRLTVL.

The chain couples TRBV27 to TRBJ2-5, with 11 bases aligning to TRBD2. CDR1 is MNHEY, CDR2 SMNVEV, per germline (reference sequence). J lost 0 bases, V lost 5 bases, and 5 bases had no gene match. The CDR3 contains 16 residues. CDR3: CASSPRLAGHQETQYF. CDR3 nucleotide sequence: TGTGCCAGCAGTCCCCGACTAGCGGGACACCAAGAGACCCAGTACTTC.

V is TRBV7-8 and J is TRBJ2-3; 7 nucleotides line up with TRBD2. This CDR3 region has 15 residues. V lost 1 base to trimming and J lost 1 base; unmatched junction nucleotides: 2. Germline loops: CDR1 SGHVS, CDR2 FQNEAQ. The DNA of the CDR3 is TGTGCCAGCAGCTTAGGTGGGAGGGGCACAGATACGCAGTATTTT. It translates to CASSLGGRGTDTQYF. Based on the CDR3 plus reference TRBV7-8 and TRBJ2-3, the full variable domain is GAGVSQSPRYKVAKRGQDVALRCDPISGHVSLFWYQQALGQGPEFLTYFQNEAQLDKSGLPSDRFFAERPEGSVSTLKIQRTQQEDSAVYLCASSLGGRGTDTQYFGPGTRLTVL.

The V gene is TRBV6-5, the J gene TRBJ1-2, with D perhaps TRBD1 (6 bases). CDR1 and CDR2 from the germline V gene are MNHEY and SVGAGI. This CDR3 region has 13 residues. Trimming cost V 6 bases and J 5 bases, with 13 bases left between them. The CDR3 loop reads CASREQGKYGYTF. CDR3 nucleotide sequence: TGTGCCAGCAGGGAACAGGGAAAGTATGGCTACACCTTC.

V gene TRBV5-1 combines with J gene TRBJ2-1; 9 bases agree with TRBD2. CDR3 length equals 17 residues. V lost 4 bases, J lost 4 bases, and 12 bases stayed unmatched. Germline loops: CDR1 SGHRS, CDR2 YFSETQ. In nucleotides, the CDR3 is TGCGCCAGCAGCCCCTTGACTAGCGGCGCTACTTACAATGAGCAGTTCTTC. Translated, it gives CASSPLTSGATYNEQFF.

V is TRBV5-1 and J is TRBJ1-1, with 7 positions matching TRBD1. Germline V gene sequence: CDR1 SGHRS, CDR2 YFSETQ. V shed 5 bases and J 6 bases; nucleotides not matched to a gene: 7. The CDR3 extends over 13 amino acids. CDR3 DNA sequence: TGCGCCAGCAGGTTCCAGGGGGACCCTGAAGCTTTCTTT. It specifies CASRFQGDPEAFF.

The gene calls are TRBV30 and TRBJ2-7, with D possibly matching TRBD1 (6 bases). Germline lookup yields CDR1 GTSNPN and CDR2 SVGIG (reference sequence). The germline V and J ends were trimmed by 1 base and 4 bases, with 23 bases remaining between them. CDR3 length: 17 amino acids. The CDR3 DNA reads TGTGCCTGGAGTGCGTTGGGGGCAGGCCGTAAACGGTACGAGCAGTACTTC. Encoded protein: CAWSALGAGRKRYEQYF.

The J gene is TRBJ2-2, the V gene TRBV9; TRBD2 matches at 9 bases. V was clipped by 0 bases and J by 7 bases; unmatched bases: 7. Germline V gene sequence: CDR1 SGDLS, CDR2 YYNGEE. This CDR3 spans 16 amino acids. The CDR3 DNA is TGTGCCAGCAGCGTAGACCCAGCGGGGGGCGGCGGGGAGCTGTTTTTT. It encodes CASSVDPAGGGGELFF. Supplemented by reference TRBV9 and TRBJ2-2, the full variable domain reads DSGVTQTPKHLITATGQRVTLRCSPRSGDLSVYWYQQSLDQGLQFLIQYYNGEERAKGNILERFSAQQFPDLHSELNLSSLELGDSALYFCASSVDPAGGGGELFFGEGSRLTVL.

CDR3 sequence: CASTLTRGNNSPLHF. CDR3 DNA sequence: TGTGCCAGCACTCTAACCCGGGGAAATAATTCACCCCTCCACTTT. The chain combines TRBV2 with TRBJ1-6; D gene uncertain. The V end was cut by 7 bases, the J end by 5 bases, with 15 bases between. The CDR3 runs to 15 residues. The germline CDR1 and CDR2 sequences are SNHLY and FYNNEI.

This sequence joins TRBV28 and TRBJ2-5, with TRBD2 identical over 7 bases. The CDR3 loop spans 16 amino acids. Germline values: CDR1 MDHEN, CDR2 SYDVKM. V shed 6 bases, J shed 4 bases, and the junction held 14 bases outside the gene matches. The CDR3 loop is CASRLGGEGTGETQYF. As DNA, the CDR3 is TGTGCCAGCAGGTTGGGGGGGGAGGGCACAGGAGAGACCCAGTACTTC.

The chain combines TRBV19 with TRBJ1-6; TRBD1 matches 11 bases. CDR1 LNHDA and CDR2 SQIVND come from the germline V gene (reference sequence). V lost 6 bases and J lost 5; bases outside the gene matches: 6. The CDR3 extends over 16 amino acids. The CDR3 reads CASRSGGQGDNSPLHF. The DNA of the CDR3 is TGTGCCAGTAGATCGGGGGGACAGGGGGATAATTCACCCCTCCACTTT.

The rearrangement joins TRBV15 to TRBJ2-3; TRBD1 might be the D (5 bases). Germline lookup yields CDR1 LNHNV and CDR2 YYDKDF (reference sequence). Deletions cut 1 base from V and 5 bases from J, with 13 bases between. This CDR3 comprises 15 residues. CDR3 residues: CATSRGQGSEDTQYF. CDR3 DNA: TGTGCCACCAGCAGAGGGCAGGGATCGGAAGATACGCAGTATTTT.

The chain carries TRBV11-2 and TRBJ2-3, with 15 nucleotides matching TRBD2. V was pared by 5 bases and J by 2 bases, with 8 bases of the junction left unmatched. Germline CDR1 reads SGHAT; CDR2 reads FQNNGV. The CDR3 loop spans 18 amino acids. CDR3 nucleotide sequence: TGTGCCAGCAGCAGATCCGGGACTAGCGGGGGGACCACAGATACGCAGTATTTT. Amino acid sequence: CASSRSGTSGGTTDTQYF.

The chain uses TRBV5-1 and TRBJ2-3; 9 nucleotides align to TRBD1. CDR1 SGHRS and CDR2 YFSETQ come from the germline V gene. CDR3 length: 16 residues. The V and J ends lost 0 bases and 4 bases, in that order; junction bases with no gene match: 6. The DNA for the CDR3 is TGCGCCAGCAGCTTGGCCGGGACAGGGAACGCAGATACGCAGTATTTT. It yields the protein CASSLAGTGNADTQYF.

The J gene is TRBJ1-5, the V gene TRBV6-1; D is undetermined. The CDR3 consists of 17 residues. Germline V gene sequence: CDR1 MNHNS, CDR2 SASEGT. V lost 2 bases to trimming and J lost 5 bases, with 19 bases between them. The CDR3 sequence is CASSERRRENWHQPQHF. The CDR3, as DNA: TGTGCCAGCAGTGAAAGGAGGAGGGAAAACTGGCATCAGCCCCAGCATTTT.

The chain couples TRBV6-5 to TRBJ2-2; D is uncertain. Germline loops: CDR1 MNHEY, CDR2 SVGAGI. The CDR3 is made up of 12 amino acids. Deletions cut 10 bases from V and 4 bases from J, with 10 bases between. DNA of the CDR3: TGTGCCACCACGAGCTCCACCGGGGAGCTGTTTTTT. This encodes CATTSSTGELFF.

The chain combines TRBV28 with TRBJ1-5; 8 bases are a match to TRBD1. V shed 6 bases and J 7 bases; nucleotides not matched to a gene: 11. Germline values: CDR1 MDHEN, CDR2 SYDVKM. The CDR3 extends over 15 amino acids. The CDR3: CASRHQDRGGQPQHF. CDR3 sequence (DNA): TGTGCCAGCAGGCATCAAGACAGGGGCGGCCAGCCCCAGCATTTT. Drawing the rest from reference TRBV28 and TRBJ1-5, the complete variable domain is DVKVTQSSRYLVKRTGEKVFLECVQDMDHENMFWYRQDPGLGLRLIYFSYDVKMKEKGDIPEGYSVSREKKERFSLILESASTNQTSMYLCASRHQDRGGQPQHFGDGTRLSIL.

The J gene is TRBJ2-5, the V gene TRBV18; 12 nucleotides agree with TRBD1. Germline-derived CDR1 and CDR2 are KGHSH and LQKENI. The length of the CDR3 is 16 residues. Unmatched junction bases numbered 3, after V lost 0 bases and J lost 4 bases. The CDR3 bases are TGTGCCAGCTCACCACCGGGGACAGGGGGCGGAGAGACCCAGTACTTC. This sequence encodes CASSPPGTGGGETQYF.